This passage covers 22 T cell receptor beta chains from one sample sequenced in a study of blood T cell repertoires in COVID-19. Libraries were prepared by immunoSEQ multiplex PCR; TCRdb keeps only in-frame clonotypes and omits some of them. The repertoire includes some 490,000 clones, approximately 85% of them detected once, and roughly 3.2% sits in the top ten. The sample was peripheral blood. The receptors stem from a human donor in a cohort sampled during active COVID-19.

The CDR3 nucleotides are TGTGCCAGCAGTTTAAAGCTAGCGGGATTGGAAACCGGGGAGCTGTTTTTT. It is translated as CASSLKLAGLETGELFF. V and J are TRBV28 and TRBJ2-2; 9 bases agree with TRBD2. The V segment lost 2 bases and the J segment 5 bases; nucleotides outside the gene matches: 9. The CDR3 extends over 17 amino acids. Germline V CDR1 and CDR2: MDHEN, SYDVKM.

The chain uses TRBV28 and TRBJ1-1, with TRBD1 matching 7 bases. CDR3 length equals 15 residues. Germline lookup yields CDR1 MDHEN and CDR2 SYDVKM. Trimming cost V 6 bases and J 1 base; bases outside gene matches: 8. The CDR3 loop reads CASRVGGYENTEAFF. CDR3 in DNA: TGTGCCAGCAGAGTAGGGGGCTATGAGAACACTGAAGCTTTCTTT.

The chain is built from TRBV15 and TRBJ2-1, with 9 bases aligning to TRBD1. The V and J ends lost 0 bases and 1 base, in that order; junction bases with no gene match: 7. Germline lookup yields CDR1 LNHNV and CDR2 YYDKDF (reference sequence). The CDR3 length is 18 residues. The CDR3 sequence: CATSRDLLGQGSYNEQFF. CDR3 in DNA: TGTGCCACCAGCAGAGACCTCCTTGGACAGGGGTCCTACAATGAGCAGTTCTTC.

The chain joins TRBV6-2 or TRBV6-3 to TRBJ2-5; TRBD2 matches 7 bases. The CDR3 is 14 amino acids. V was clipped by 5 bases and J by 5 bases; unmatched bases: 8. Germline lookup yields CDR1 MNHEY and CDR2 SVGEGT. CDR3 sequence (DNA): TGTGCCAGCAGTCCGTCGGGGGGAGTGGAGACCCAGTACTTC. Protein: CASSPSGGVETQYF.

CDR3 amino acids: CASSYTGVHGYTF. The CDR3 DNA is TGTGCCAGCAGTTATACAGGGGTACATGGCTACACCTTC. This chain links TRBV5-6 with TRBJ1-2; 7 nucleotides line up with TRBD1. This CDR3 has 13 residues. V shed 5 bases and J 6 bases; nucleotides not matched to a gene: 7. Germline CDR1 reads SGHDT; CDR2 reads YYEEEE.

This clone was recorded a few times. This rearrangement joins TRBV7-2 to TRBJ1-2; 7 bases are shared with TRBD1. Looked up from germline, CDR1 is SGHTA and CDR2 is FQGNSA. V dropped 1 base and J dropped 6; count of bases not matched to a gene: 2. This CDR3 contains 13 residues. CDR3 sequence reads: CASSLDRGNGYTF. DNA for the CDR3: TGTGCCAGCAGCTTAGACAGGGGTAATGGCTACACCTTC.

This clone has only a few counts. The chain joins TRBV10-3 to TRBJ2-7, with D possibly being TRBD2 (5 bases). CDR3 length: 15 residues. Trimming shortened V by 2 bases and J by 0 bases, and 11 bases separated the two germline ends. The V gene's germline CDR1 is ENHRY and CDR2 SYGVKD. CDR3 bases: TGTGCCATCAGTGAGAGGCCAGCGGACTCCTACGAGCAGTACTTC. Protein sequence: CAISERPADSYEQYF.

The chain uses TRBV5-4 and TRBJ1-5; D perhaps matches TRBD1 (5 bases). This CDR3 region has 15 residues. Deletions cut 6 bases from V and 0 bases from J, with 13 bases between. The germline gives CDR1 SGHNT, CDR2 YYREEE (reference sequence). This CDR3 is CASKDRSYSNQPQHF. The CDR3 region has the DNA TGTGCCAGCAAAGACAGAAGCTATAGCAATCAGCCCCAGCATTTT. Based on the CDR3 plus reference TRBV5-4 and TRBJ1-5, the full variable domain is ETGVTQSPTHLIKTRGQQVTLRCSSQSGHNTVSWYQQALGQGPQFIFQYYREEENGRGNFPPRFSGLQFPNYSSELNVNALELDDSALYLCASKDRSYSNQPQHFGDGTRLSIL.

The chain links TRBV10-1 to TRBJ2-1; D may be TRBD2 (6 bases). The CDR3 is 16 amino acids. Germline CDR1 reads WNHNN; CDR2 reads SYGVQD (reference sequence). V was trimmed by 1 base and J by 2 bases, leaving 12 bases between them. This CDR3 reads CASSEYGRKAYNEQFF. The CDR3 DNA is TGCGCCAGCAGTGAGTACGGGAGAAAGGCCTACAATGAGCAGTTCTTC.

This rearrangement joins TRBV24-1 to TRBJ1-2, with D possibly TRBD1 on 5 matching bases. The V gene lost 4 bases and the J gene lost 0 bases, with 11 bases spanning the gap. CDR3 length equals 15 residues. The germline V gene encodes CDR1 KGHDR and CDR2 SFDVKD. The CDR3 loop reads CATSDPSTANYGYTF. The CDR3 DNA reads TGTGCCACCAGTGACCCCTCGACAGCTAACTATGGCTACACCTTC.

J is TRBJ1-1 and V is TRBV19; D might be TRBD1 (6 bases). There are 13 residues in the CDR3. Looked up from germline, CDR1 is LNHDA and CDR2 is SQIVND (reference sequence). V lost 4 bases and J 2 bases, leaving 8 bases between the germline ends. CDR3 sequence (DNA): TGTGCCAGTAGTACACAGGGAAACACTGAAGCTTTCTTT. Residues: CASSTQGNTEAFF.

This chain joins TRBV19 and TRBJ2-3, with D tentatively TRBD1 (6 bases). The germline V and J ends were trimmed by 3 bases and 5 bases, with 12 bases remaining between them. The CDR3 contains 14 residues. The germline V gene has CDR1 LNHDA and CDR2 SQIVND (reference sequence). The DNA for the CDR3 is TGTGCCAGTAGTATCCTTGGACAGCTAGATACGCAGTATTTT. Translated, it gives CASSILGQLDTQYF.

The V and J genes are TRBV25-1 and TRBJ1-2; weak D call: TRBD1 (5 bases). The germline V and J ends were trimmed by 6 bases and 7 bases, with 21 bases remaining between them. This CDR3 is built from 15 residues. Germline lookup yields CDR1 MGHDK and CDR2 SYGVNS. The chain's CDR3 is CASSPIRDSTGGYTF. CDR3 DNA sequence: TGTGCCAGCAGCCCAATCCGGGACTCCACAGGTGGCTACACCTTC.

The chain recombines TRBV18 with TRBJ2-7; no clear D gene. V was shortened by 4 bases and J by 2 bases, with 12 bases between the two germline ends. Germline CDR1 and CDR2: KGHSH and LQKENI. The CDR3 is 14 residues long. The CDR3 nucleotides read TGTGCCAGCTCACTACTCGACTCCACCTACGAGCAGTACTTC. Its translation is CASSLLDSTYEQYF.

The CDR3 DNA sequence: TGCGCCAGCAGCCAAGATCGGGGTACAGGGGGTTCTGGAGGGGCCAACGTCCTGACTTTC. Encoded protein: CASSQDRGTGGSGGANVLTF. The rearrangement links TRBV4-1 to TRBJ2-6; 8 bases line up with TRBD1. The CDR3 runs 20 residues. The germline gives CDR1 MGHRA, CDR2 YSYEKL. V lost 0 bases and J lost 4; bases outside the gene matches: 14.

This clone was seen a few times. This chain uses TRBV7-2 with TRBJ2-7; no firm D call. V was cut by 2 bases and J by 6 bases, with 8 bases left in between. The CDR3 has 12 residues. Per germline, CDR1 SGHTA and CDR2 FQGNSA. The CDR3 sequence is CASSLIALEQYF. As DNA, the CDR3 is TGTGCCAGCAGCTTAATAGCCCTCGAGCAGTACTTC.

The chain recombines TRBV28 with TRBJ1-5; D is possibly TRBD1 (5 bases). The germline gives CDR1 MDHEN, CDR2 SYDVKM. Between the trimmed V and J ends, which lost 7 bases and 9 bases, there was a span of 22 bases. CDR3 size: 15 residues. Here the CDR3 DNA reads TGTGCCAGCACCCCCCCGGACACCGCAGGATGGCCCCAGCATTTT. It translates to CASTPPDTAGWPQHF.

This chain uses TRBV6-1 with TRBJ1-1; no clear D. Per germline, CDR1 MNHNS and CDR2 SASEGT. This CDR3 has 12 residues. With 6 bases removed from V and 2 bases from J, the gap between germline ends came to 7 bases. The CDR3 DNA reads TGTGCCAGCAGCAGGCCTAACACTGAAGCTTTCTTT. Its protein is CASSRPNTEAFF.

This clone was observed a single time. The chain has TRBV9 and TRBJ1-3, with D tentatively TRBD1 (5 bases). The germline V gene encodes CDR1 SGDLS and CDR2 YYNGEE. Trimming pared 3 bases from V and 0 bases from J, leaving 10 bases between. The CDR3 totals 15 residues. In DNA form, the CDR3 reads TGTGCCAGCAGCGCTATGGGGGGCTCTGGAAACACCATATATTTT. Amino acid sequence: CASSAMGGSGNTIYF.

This chain connects TRBV12-5 to TRBJ1-1; possibly TRBD1 for D (5 bases). With 0 bases removed from V and 4 bases from J, the gap between germline ends came to 18 bases. The CDR3 totals 17 residues. Germline V lookup: CDR1 LGHNT, CDR2 FRNRAP. CDR3 protein: CASGLVLGGLSGTEAFF. The CDR3 bases are TGTGCTAGTGGTTTGGTATTGGGGGGTCTTAGCGGCACTGAAGCTTTCTTT.

The rearrangement uses TRBV2 and TRBJ1-5; 9 bases match TRBD1. The CDR3 has 14 amino acids. V lost 10 bases and J lost 4; bases outside the gene matches: 8. CDR1 and CDR2 from the germline V gene are SNHLY and FYNNEI. The DNA for the CDR3 is TGTGCCATACGGACAGGGGCATGGAATCAGCCCCAGCATTTT. This sequence encodes CAIRTGAWNQPQHF.

J is TRBJ2-2 and V is TRBV28; maybe TRBD2 (5 bases). Germline CDR1 and CDR2: MDHEN and SYDVKM. Trimming removed 3 bases at V and 2 bases at J, with 10 bases between. CDR3 length equals 15 residues. CDR3 residues: CASSFGGRNTGELFF. The DNA for the CDR3 is TGTGCCAGCAGTTTTGGAGGCAGAAACACCGGGGAGCTGTTTTTT.